Presented here are 15 T cell receptor beta chains from one specimen sequenced in a study of regulatory T cells in long-lasting Graves disease (TCRdb year 2021). Library construction relied on multiplex PCR. TCRdb names Illumina HiSeq 4000 as the instrument used. iRepertoire HTBI primers and Arm-PCR amplification of CDR3 regions were used to construct TCR beta libraries. In-frame beta chains were kept once TCRdb had trimmed the public reads at Q25 with fastp and called clones with MiXCR. Each entry is one CDR3 protein sequence, shown with its most common DNA and genes. The sample has 450,000 to 700,000 distinct CDR3 sequences on record, less than 15% of them singletons. The ten largest clonotypes hold more than 8.5% of the sample. The time point label of this sample denotes: newly diagnosed GD, antithyroid drugs for less than 3 months. For both TCR sequencing and RNA sequencing, RNA was extracted from PBMCs using TRIzol.

Separately, the same data were catalogued under a study of T cells in Graves' hyperthyroidism and ophthalmopathy.

Sequences were derived from peripheral blood mononuclear cells (PBMCs), sampled at new diagnosis, from a patient treated with antithyroid drugs. These receptors came from a man aged 30 to 39 with Graves disease. Donor details come from another sample of the same person, matched by shared clones.

This clonotype was detected many times. The genes are TRBV2 and TRBJ2-1; D is unresolved. The germline V and J ends were trimmed by 4 bases and 4 bases, with 5 bases remaining between them. The germline V gene encodes CDR1 SNHLY and CDR2 FYNNEI. The CDR3 runs to 12 residues. The CDR3 region is CASSVLYNEQFF. CDR3 in DNA: TGTGCCAGCAGTGTGCTGTACAATGAGCAGTTCTTC.

This clonotype occurred many times. The chain has TRBV2 and TRBJ1-5, with a possible D match to TRBD1 (5 bases). The CDR3 is 14 amino acids. The germline gives CDR1 SNHLY, CDR2 FYNNEI. The ends were cut back, 8 bases at V and 0 bases at J, with 11 bases in the middle. CDR3 loop: CASRDVYSNQPQHF. CDR3 DNA sequence: TGTGCCAGCCGGGACGTTTATAGCAATCAGCCCCAGCATTTT.

This clonotype was recorded a few times. This chain connects TRBV5-6 to TRBJ2-4, with 11 bases aligning to TRBD2. This CDR3 is 18 amino acids long. Looked up from germline, CDR1 is SGHDT and CDR2 is YYEEEE. V lost 4 bases and J lost 0; bases outside the gene matches: 9. The CDR3 region has the DNA TGTGCCAGCAGCGGACCGGGACTAGCGGTATTAGCCAAAAACATTCAGTACTTC. Encoded protein: CASSGPGLAVLAKNIQYF.

The chain joins TRBV4-1 to TRBJ2-1, with D perhaps matching TRBD2 (7 bases). Germline lookup yields CDR1 MGHRA and CDR2 YSYEKL. The V and J ends lost 4 bases and 9 bases respectively, with 16 bases between them. This CDR3 contains 14 residues. The CDR3 sequence is CASSRPGGSGEQFF. CDR3 coding DNA: TGCGCCAGCAGCCGACCGGGGGGCTCCGGTGAGCAGTTCTTC.

This clonotype was counted many times. The rearrangement links TRBV18 to TRBJ2-4; no reliable D call. Trimming removed 3 bases from V and 7 bases from J, with 4 bases in between. This CDR3 is 11 amino acids long. From germline, CDR1 is KGHSH and CDR2 LQKENI. Here the CDR3 reads CASSPDNIQYF. DNA of the CDR3: TGTGCCAGCTCACCTGATAACATTCAGTACTTC.

This clonotype was counted at least ten times. The V and J genes are TRBV5-1 and TRBJ2-7; 8 bases are a match to TRBD2. In germline, CDR1 is SGHRS, CDR2 YFSETQ. The CDR3 has 17 amino acids. The V segment lost 1 base and the J segment 6 bases; nucleotides outside the gene matches: 15. The CDR3 nucleotides read TGCGCCAGCAGCTTGAATGGGATGGGAGCGGGAGCGGGCGAGCAGTACTTC. Translated: CASSLNGMGAGAGEQYF.

This clonotype was picked up many times. The V gene is TRBV30, the J gene TRBJ1-2; D remains unclear. CDR1 and CDR2 from the germline V gene are GTSNPN and SVGIG (reference sequence). With 3 bases removed from V and 4 bases from J, the gap between germline ends came to 9 bases. This CDR3 has 12 residues. The CDR3 coding sequence is TGTGCCTGGAGCATGACGGCCTATGGCTACACCTTC. Amino acids: CAWSMTAYGYTF. Using reference TRBV30 and TRBJ1-2 for the parts outside the CDR3, the full variable domain is SQTIHQWPATLVQPVGSPLSLECTVEGTSNPNLYWYRQAAGRGLQLLFYSVGIGQISSEVPQNLSASRPQDRQFILSSKKLLLSDSGFYLCAWSMTAYGYTFGSGTRLTVV.

V is TRBV4-1 and J is TRBJ2-7, with a weak D call TRBD2 (6 bases). From germline, CDR1 is MGHRA and CDR2 YSYEKL. Trimming left V 0 bases short and J 1 base short, with 13 bases between. The CDR3 consists of 16 residues. The DNA of the CDR3 is TGCGCCAGCAGCCAAGAAAACGGGAGCCCGTCCTACGAGCAGTACTTC. Its protein product is CASSQENGSPSYEQYF.

This clonotype was observed many times. This sequence joins TRBV20-1 and TRBJ2-3; 7 bases align to TRBD2. The trim removed 6 bases at V and 0 bases at J, leaving 9 bases unmatched. The CDR3 is made up of 15 amino acids. Germline lookup yields CDR1 DFQATT and CDR2 SNEGSKA (reference sequence). CDR3 residues: CSAITLATSTDTQYF. CDR3 coding DNA: TGCAGTGCCATAACACTAGCGACCAGCACAGATACGCAGTATTTT.

With regard to this clonotype: A much larger clone differs from this one at a single base, so this may be a read error. The chain couples TRBV6-5 to TRBJ2-5; no clear D. This CDR3 has 13 amino acids. Per the germline V gene, CDR1 is MNHEY and CDR2 is SVGAGI. Written as DNA, the CDR3 is TGTGCCAGCAGTTATGGGCAGAAAGAGACCCAGCACTTC. Protein: CASSYGQKETQHF.

This clonotype has just a few counts. The chain recombines TRBV20-1 with TRBJ2-3, with D perhaps being TRBD1 or TRBD2 (6 bases each). Germline CDR1 is DFQATT and CDR2 is SNEGSKA (reference sequence). The CDR3 totals 14 residues. V was shortened by 5 bases and J by 3 bases, with 15 bases between the two germline ends. CDR3 loop: CSAAARGGTDTQYF. The CDR3 DNA is TGCAGTGCTGCCGCGCGAGGGGGGACAGATACGCAGTATTTT.

This clonotype was seen a handful of times. This rearrangement joins TRBV11-3 to TRBJ2-1; TRBD2 agrees at 11 bases. CDR3 length equals 15 residues. V lost 5 bases and J lost 7; bases outside the gene matches: 7. Germline lookup yields CDR1 SGHNT and CDR2 YENEEA. The CDR3 DNA follows: TGTGCCAGCAGCCAAGGGACTAGCGGAATAAATGAGCAGTTCTTC. Its translation is CASSQGTSGINEQFF.

This clonotype was counted a few times. V and J are TRBV30 and TRBJ1-1; no firm D call. The CDR3 totals 11 residues. Per germline, CDR1 GTSNPN and CDR2 SVGIG (reference sequence). The ends were cut back, 4 bases at V and 2 bases at J, with 5 bases in the middle. CDR3 sequence: CAWIFNTEAFF. CDR3 DNA sequence: TGTGCCTGGATTTTCAACACTGAAGCTTTCTTT.

This clonotype was picked up many times. The chain recombines TRBV6-1 with TRBJ2-2; the D is unclear. The germline gives CDR1 MNHNS, CDR2 SASEGT. V shed 9 bases and J shed 8 bases, with 4 bases lying between them. CDR3 size: 9 residues. The CDR3 is CASGGELFF. The DNA for the CDR3 is TGTGCCAGTGGAGGGGAGCTGTTTTTT.

This clonotype was counted ten times or more. Compared with germline, one end of the junction differs, possibly owing to a read error. This chain joins TRBV5-1 and TRBJ2-3; D is unclear. Germline V gene lookup returns CDR1 SGHRS and CDR2 YFSETQ. CDR3 length: 14 residues. The CDR3 sequence: CASSPQTSTDTQYF. The CDR3 DNA follows: TGTGCCAGCAGCCCGCAAACAAGCACAGATACGCAGTATTTT.